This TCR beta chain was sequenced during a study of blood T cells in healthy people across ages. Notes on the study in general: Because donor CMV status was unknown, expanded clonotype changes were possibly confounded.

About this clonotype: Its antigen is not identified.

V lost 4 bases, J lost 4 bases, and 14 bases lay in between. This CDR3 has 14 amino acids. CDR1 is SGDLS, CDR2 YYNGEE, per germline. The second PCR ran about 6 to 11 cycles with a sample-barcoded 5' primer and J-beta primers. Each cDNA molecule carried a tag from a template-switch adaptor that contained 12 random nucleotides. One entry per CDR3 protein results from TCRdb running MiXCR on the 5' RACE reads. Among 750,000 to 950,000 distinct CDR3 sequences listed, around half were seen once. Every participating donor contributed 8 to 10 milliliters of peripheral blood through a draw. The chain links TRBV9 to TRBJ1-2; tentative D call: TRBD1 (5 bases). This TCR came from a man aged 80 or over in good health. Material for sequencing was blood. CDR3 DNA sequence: TGTGCCAGCAGCACCTTAGGGGTGACCTATGGCTACACCTTC. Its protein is CASSTLGVTYGYTF.